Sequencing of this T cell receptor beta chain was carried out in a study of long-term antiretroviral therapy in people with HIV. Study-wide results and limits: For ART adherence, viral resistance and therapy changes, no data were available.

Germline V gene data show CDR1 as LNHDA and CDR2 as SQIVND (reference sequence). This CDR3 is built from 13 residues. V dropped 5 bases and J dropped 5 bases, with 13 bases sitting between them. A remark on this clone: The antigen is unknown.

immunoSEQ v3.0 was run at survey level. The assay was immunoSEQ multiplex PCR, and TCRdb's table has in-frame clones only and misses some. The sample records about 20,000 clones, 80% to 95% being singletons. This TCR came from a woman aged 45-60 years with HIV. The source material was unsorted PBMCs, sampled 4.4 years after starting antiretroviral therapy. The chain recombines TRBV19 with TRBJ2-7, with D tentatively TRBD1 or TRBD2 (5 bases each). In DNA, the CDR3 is TGTGCCAGTAGTCCCCGGGGACGGGACGAGCAGTACTTC. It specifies CASSPRGRDEQYF.